What follows are 32 T cell receptor beta chains derived from one specimen sequenced in a study of preoperative IRX-2 immunotherapy in early breast cancer. Treatment described: preoperative locoregional IRX-2 cytokine immunotherapy. Repertoires were generated with immunoSEQ multiplex PCR, while TCRdb's copy carries only in-frame clones and drops some. The sample includes approximately 27,000 clones, 81% of them seen just once. Material: lymph node tissue, obtained after IRX-2 immunotherapy. These receptors all stem from a human donor with breast cancer.

The chain joins TRBV5-1 to TRBJ1-4; tentatively, D is TRBD1 (5 bases). There are 16 residues in the CDR3. Trimming shortened V by 5 bases and J by 6 bases, and 20 bases separated the two germline ends. CDR1 SGHRS and CDR2 YFSETQ come from the germline V gene. This CDR3 is CASRETAGIFDEKLFF. Here the CDR3 DNA reads TGCGCCAGCAGAGAGACAGCTGGGATCTTCGATGAAAAACTGTTTTTT.

This clone appeared a few times. The J gene is TRBJ1-3, the V gene TRBV19; no clear D gene. The V gene's germline CDR1 is LNHDA and CDR2 SQIVND (reference sequence). Trimming cost V 6 bases and J 0 bases, with 6 bases left between them. This CDR3 has 13 amino acids. The CDR3 loop reads CASRRSSGNTIYF. The CDR3 coding sequence is TGTGCCAGTAGAAGGTCCTCTGGAAACACCATATATTTT. The full variable domain, completed using reference TRBV19 and TRBJ1-3, is DGGITQSPKYLFRKEGQNVTLSCEQNLNHDAMYWYRQDPGQGLRLIYYSQIVNDFQKGDIAEGYSVSREKKESFPLTVTSAQKNPTAFYLCASRRSSGNTIYFGEGSWLTVV.

J is TRBJ2-2 and V is TRBV7-7; 7 bases align to TRBD2. The germline V gene has CDR1 SSHAT and CDR2 FNYEAQ (reference sequence). The CDR3 extends over 15 amino acids. Trimming removed 3 bases from V and 2 bases from J; junction bases left unmatched: 3. The DNA of the CDR3 is TGTGCCAGCAGCTTCCGGGACTATAACACCGGGGAGCTGTTTTTT. Protein: CASSFRDYNTGELFF.

The gene calls are TRBV29-1 and TRBJ1-1, with D tentatively TRBD1 (6 bases). The V and J ends lost 5 bases and 0 bases respectively, with 10 bases between them. Germline assignment: CDR1 SQVTM and CDR2 ANQGSEA. The CDR3 runs 13 residues. This CDR3 reads CSVKGGVNTEAFF. The CDR3 nucleotides read TGCAGCGTTAAGGGGGGTGTGAACACTGAAGCTTTCTTT.

The J gene is TRBJ2-5, the V gene TRBV23-1; D gene ambiguous. TRBV23-1 is filed as an ORF, its function uncertain. The CDR3 is 15 residues long. Trimming left V 0 bases short and J 5 bases short, with 13 bases between. The CDR3 bases are TGCGCCAGCAGTCAATCACGCAGGTGGTACGAGACCCAGTACTTC. As protein: CASSQSRRWYETQYF.

The rearrangement uses TRBV11-3 and TRBJ2-3, with no clear D. Germline CDR1 and CDR2: SGHNT and YENEEA. The length of the CDR3 is 14 residues. Trimming removed 2 bases at V and 3 bases at J, with 9 bases between. The CDR3: CASSLRVGTDTQYF. The CDR3 DNA sequence: TGTGCCAGCAGCTTAAGGGTTGGTACAGATACGCAGTATTTT.

The chain is built from TRBV11-3 and TRBJ2-5; 11 bases map to TRBD1. This CDR3 has 14 residues. The V gene end was trimmed by 5 bases and the J gene end by 2 bases; junction bases not matched to a gene: 1. Germline V gene data show CDR1 as SGHNT and CDR2 as YENEEA. The CDR3, as DNA: TGTGCCAGCAGCCGGGACAGGGGGCAAGAGACCCAGTACTTC. Encoded protein: CASSRDRGQETQYF.

In this sample, this clone turned up once. V and J are TRBV28 and TRBJ2-3; 13 bases are a match to TRBD2. With V trimmed by 5 bases and J by 6 bases, 11 bases remained unmatched. The V gene's germline CDR1 is MDHEN and CDR2 SYDVKM. This CDR3 region has 17 residues. In nucleotides, the CDR3 is TGTGCCAGCAGTACATATATGGGACTAGCGGGAACGGATACGCAGTATTTT. It codes for CASSTYMGLAGTDTQYF.

The chain recombines TRBV6-8 with TRBJ1-6, with a possible D match to TRBD1 (5 bases). Trimming left V 6 bases short and J 7 bases short, with 19 bases between. This CDR3 contains 16 residues. CDR1 and CDR2 (germline): MNHGY, SAAAGT. The CDR3 coding sequence is TGTGCCAGCAGCTCGGGAAAGGGGTCCTTAAATTCACCCCTCCACTTT. Its protein product is CASSSGKGSLNSPLHF.

V and J are TRBV5-1 and TRBJ1-2; 8 bases agree with TRBD1. The CDR3 loop spans 15 amino acids. V was clipped by 4 bases and J by 6 bases; unmatched bases: 11. Germline CDR1 reads SGHRS; CDR2 reads YFSETQ. CDR3 residues: CASSTGQANINGYTF. The DNA for the CDR3 is TGCGCCAGCAGCACGGGACAGGCGAACATCAATGGCTACACCTTC.

The J gene is TRBJ1-6, the V gene TRBV7-6; unclear D gene. The germline V and J ends were trimmed by 5 bases and 0 bases, with 11 bases remaining between them. From germline, CDR1 is SGHVS and CDR2 FNYEAQ. The CDR3 totals 16 residues. The CDR3 here is CASSTSRGSYNSPLHF. The CDR3 DNA sequence: TGTGCCAGCAGCACATCCCGTGGCTCCTATAATTCACCCCTCCACTTT.

This chain joins TRBV18 and TRBJ1-1; the match to TRBD1 covers 7 bases. The V segment lost 3 bases and the J segment 6 bases; nucleotides outside the gene matches: 4. The CDR3 runs 13 residues. Germline CDR1 and CDR2: KGHSH and LQKENI. The CDR3 sequence: CASSPTGTAEAFF. The CDR3 coding sequence is TGTGCCAGCTCACCTACAGGGACAGCTGAAGCTTTCTTT.

The rearrangement joins TRBV29-1 to TRBJ2-2, with D unresolved. Trimming pared 1 base from V and 7 bases from J, leaving 19 bases between. Germline V gene lookup returns CDR1 SQVTM and CDR2 ANQGSEA. This CDR3 is built from 16 residues. As DNA, the CDR3 is TGCAGCGTTGAAGTTGTCGTGCGGACCGGCCACGGGGAGCTGTTTTTT. Translation: CSVEVVVRTGHGELFF.

V is TRBV28 and J is TRBJ1-5; D is unresolved. CDR3 size: 14 residues. Germline CDR1 is MDHEN and CDR2 is SYDVKM. V dropped 4 bases and J dropped 13 bases, with 20 bases sitting between them. As DNA, the CDR3 is TGTGCCAGCAGTTCCCCGGGGTCCGACACTCGGCAGCATTTT. It codes for CASSSPGSDTRQHF.

J is TRBJ2-3 and V is TRBV6-8; tentatively, D is TRBD2 (6 bases). This CDR3 has 14 residues. V was pared by 6 bases and J by 4 bases, with 14 bases between. Germline lookup yields CDR1 MNHGY and CDR2 SAAAGT. CDR3 bases: TGTGCCAGCAGCCTCGGGACTTCTTCAGATACGCAGTATTTT. Translation gives CASSLGTSSDTQYF.

The J gene is TRBJ2-7, the V gene TRBV7-6; maybe TRBD2 (6 bases). Trimming took 5 bases from V and 1 from J, leaving 12 bases between them. This CDR3 spans 14 amino acids. Germline CDR1 SGHVS, CDR2 FNYEAQ. CDR3 sequence reads: CASSPRDGSYEQYV. The CDR3 bases are TGTGCCAGCAGCCCGCGGGACGGTTCCTACGAGCAGTACGTC.

The V gene is TRBV7-6, the J gene TRBJ1-4, with 7 bases matching TRBD1. The CDR3 has 14 amino acids. Germline V gene lookup returns CDR1 SGHVS and CDR2 FNYEAQ. Trimming at V came to 6 bases and at J to 8 bases, leaving 9 bases not matched to a gene. The CDR3 coding sequence is TGTGCCAGCAGTCCTCGACAGGGTGGGGAAAAACTGTTTTTT. As protein: CASSPRQGGEKLFF.

The V gene is TRBV6-8, the J gene TRBJ2-7; TRBD2 matches at 7 bases. In germline, CDR1 is MNHGY, CDR2 SAAAGT. The CDR3 contains 14 residues. Unmatched junction bases numbered 1, after V lost 0 bases and J lost 2 bases. In nucleotides, the CDR3 is TGTGCCAGCAGTTACTCACGGGGGGCCTACGAGCAGTACGTC. Translated: CASSYSRGAYEQYV.

CDR3 DNA sequence: TGCGCCAGCAGCGTACGGAGTAGCGGGGACAATGAGCAGTTCTTC. Translated: CASSVRSSGDNEQFF. The V gene is TRBV5-1, the J gene TRBJ2-1; 8 positions agree with TRBD2. CDR3 length: 15 residues. After removal of 4 bases from V and 5 bases from J, the junction contained 8 bases not matched to a gene. Germline V gene sequence: CDR1 SGHRS, CDR2 YFSETQ. The full variable domain, rest sourced from reference TRBV5-1 and TRBJ2-1, is KAGVTQTPRYLIKTRGQQVTLSCSPISGHRSVSWYQQTPGQGLQFLFEYFSETQRNKGNFPGRFSGRQFSNSRSEMNVSTLELGDSALYLCASSVRSSGDNEQFFGPGTRLTVL.

The chain uses TRBV10-2 and TRBJ2-1; D might be TRBD1 (5 bases). Germline loops: CDR1 WSHSY, CDR2 SAAADI. Trimming stripped 0 bases from V and 4 bases from J, with 10 bases between. This CDR3 is 15 amino acids long. The chain's CDR3 is CASSESPRTYNEQFF. In DNA, the CDR3 is TGCGCCAGCAGTGAGTCCCCCCGGACATACAATGAGCAGTTCTTC.

V and J are TRBV14 and TRBJ1-2; the D is unclear. Germline V gene data show CDR1 as SGHDN and CDR2 as FVKESK. The CDR3 has 15 amino acids. With 1 base removed from V and 4 bases from J, the gap between germline ends came to 13 bases. The CDR3, as DNA: TGTGCCAGCAGCCAAGTTATGGGCAGCCTCTATGGCTACACCTTC. This sequence encodes CASSQVMGSLYGYTF.

The chain is built from TRBV12-5 and TRBJ2-1; tentatively, D is TRBD1 or TRBD2 (6 bases each). V was cut by 3 bases and J by 4 bases, with 7 bases left in between. The length of the CDR3 is 13 residues. Germline CDR1 and CDR2: LGHNT and FRNRAP. CDR3 DNA: TGTGCTAGTGGTTTAGGGGGGTACAATGAGCAGTTCTTC. It yields the protein CASGLGGYNEQFF.

The rearrangement links TRBV6-8 to TRBJ2-4, with 8 positions matching TRBD2. Germline loops: CDR1 MNHGY, CDR2 SAAAGT. V lost 5 bases and J lost 0; bases outside the gene matches: 3. The CDR3 is made up of 15 amino acids. CDR3 residues: CASSTSGVAKNIQYF. For the CDR3, the DNA is TGTGCCAGCAGTACTAGCGGTGTAGCCAAAAACATTCAGTACTTC.

The rearrangement uses TRBV5-1 and TRBJ1-1; no definite D call. Trimming cost V 0 bases and J 11 bases, with 17 bases left between them. Germline V CDR1 and CDR2: SGHRS, YFSETQ. The CDR3 consists of 14 residues. The CDR3 DNA reads TGCGCCAGCAGCTTGGGAACAGCCCGGGTTGGGGCTTTCTTT. As protein: CASSLGTARVGAFF.

The V and J genes are TRBV22-1 and TRBJ1-1; the tabulated D call, TRBD1, remains unverified against the DNA. TRBV22-1 is a recognized pseudogene. This CDR3 has 14 amino acids. The CDR3 protein is CAITTTGVNTEAFF. CDR3 DNA: TGTGCCATCACCACGACAGGGGTGAACACTGAAGCTTTCTTT.

The chain recombines TRBV6-1 with TRBJ1-6; D remains unclear. Germline assignment: CDR1 MNHNS and CDR2 SASEGT. The CDR3 consists of 16 residues. The germline V and J ends were trimmed by 0 bases and 0 bases, with 6 bases remaining between them. The CDR3 DNA follows: TGTGCCAGCAGTGAAGCCATGAGCTCCTATAATTCACCCCTCCACTTT. Its protein is CASSEAMSSYNSPLHF.

This clone is a singleton in its sample. V gene TRBV14 combines with J gene TRBJ2-5; D is uncertain. The ends were cut back, 1 base at V and 10 bases at J, with 10 bases in the middle. This CDR3 comprises 12 residues. CDR1 and CDR2 (germline): SGHDN, FVKESK. CDR3 DNA sequence: TGTGCCAGCAGCCAAGGAGCTTGGGACCAGTACTTC. This encodes CASSQGAWDQYF.

This clone has just a few counts. The V call is TRBV6-8, the J call TRBJ1-3; D not certain. V was clipped by 2 bases and J by 0 bases, with 11 bases between them. The germline V gene has CDR1 MNHGY and CDR2 SAAAGT. This CDR3 region has 16 residues. CDR3 nucleotide sequence: TGTGCCAGCAGTTACCTTCCGGCCAGCTCTGGAAACACCATATATTTT. Translated: CASSYLPASSGNTIYF.

This clone was picked up one time. V usage is TRBV14 and J usage is TRBJ2-1; D ambiguous. Between the trimmed V and J ends, which lost 0 bases and 6 bases, there was a span of 6 bases. Germline-derived CDR1 and CDR2 are SGHDN and FVKESK. There are 13 residues in the CDR3. The CDR3 loop is CASSQENRNEQFF. The CDR3 nucleotides are TGTGCCAGCAGCCAAGAGAACCGCAATGAGCAGTTCTTC. Full variable domain (outside the CDR3, taken from reference TRBV14 and TRBJ2-1): EAGVTQFPSHSVIEKGQTVTLRCDPISGHDNLYWYRRVMGKEIKFLLHFVKESKQDESGMPNNRFLAERTGGTYSTLKVQPAELEDSGVYFCASSQENRNEQFFGPGTRLTVL.

The gene calls are TRBV28 and TRBJ2-2; 14 positions match TRBD2. CDR3 length equals 18 residues. Trimming removed 4 bases from V and 3 bases from J; junction bases left unmatched: 7. Germline V gene lookup returns CDR1 MDHEN and CDR2 SYDVKM. CDR3 protein: CASSYSGLAGAYTGELFF. The CDR3 region has the DNA TGTGCCAGCAGTTACTCGGGACTAGCGGGGGCCTACACCGGGGAGCTGTTTTTT.

J is TRBJ1-5 and V is TRBV18, with 9 bases aligning to TRBD1. CDR1 and CDR2 (germline): KGHSH, LQKENI. The ends lost 5 bases at V and 1 base at J; junction bases unmatched: 3. The length of the CDR3 is 15 residues. The CDR3 here is CASSTTGGSNQPQHF. DNA for the CDR3: TGTGCCAGCTCAACGACAGGGGGAAGCAATCAGCCCCAGCATTTT.

The chain carries TRBV11-3 and TRBJ2-3; 12 positions match TRBD2. The V and J ends lost 5 bases and 2 bases, in that order; junction bases with no gene match: 2. The CDR3 is 15 residues long. Germline CDR1 reads SGHNT; CDR2 reads YENEEA. The CDR3 loop reads CASSRTSGNTDTQYF. The CDR3 DNA sequence: TGTGCCAGCAGCCGGACTAGCGGGAACACAGATACGCAGTATTTT.